The rows below give T cell receptor beta chains drawn from one sample of a study of OX40 agonist ivuxolimab in advanced cancers. Here immunoSEQ multiplex PCR was the method, and the copy in TCRdb shows in-frame clones only, minus some. The data show just over 90,000 clones, about 93% seen once. Specimen: CD4+ or CD8+ T cells sorted from blood, collected in a trial of the OX40 agonist ivuxolimab. The receptors come from an adult with an advanced solid tumor such as melanoma, head and neck, liver or kidney cancer. Both conserved end residues are part of each CDR3. Fields, in order: CDR3 DNA, CDR3 protein, clone size, D gene, J gene, V gene. The D gene is left open where the match is weak. Only some rows state a clone size, as once, few, many or a class for expanded clones.

DNA: TGCGCCAGCACCCGGGACGGATCATACAATGAGCAGTTCTTC
CDR3: CASTRDGSYNEQFF
size: .
D: .
J: TRBJ2-1
V: TRBV5-1

DNA: TGTGCCTGCCACGACAAAAGGAACACTGAAGCTTTCTTT
CDR3: CACHDKRNTEAFF
size: .
D: .
J: TRBJ1-1
V: TRBV30

DNA: TGTGCCAGTAGTAGGGGACTAGCGGGAGACCGGGAGCTGTTTTTT
CDR3: CASSRGLAGDRELFF
size: .
D: TRBD2
J: TRBJ2-2
V: TRBV19

DNA: TGTGCCAGCAGTTACTCGGTGCAGGGACAGAGGGCTTTCTTT
CDR3: CASSYSVQGQRAFF
size: .
D: TRBD1
J: TRBJ1-1
V: TRBV6-5

DNA: TGCAGCGTAGCCGGGGGCTATGGCTACACCTTC
CDR3: CSVAGGYGYTF
size: .
D: .
J: TRBJ1-2
V: TRBV29-1

DNA: TGCGCCAGCAGCTTGAGGGGGGGCACTGAAGCTTTCTTT
CDR3: CASSLRGGTEAFF
size: medium-sized
D: .
J: TRBJ1-1
V: TRBV5-1

DNA: TGTGCCAGCAGTGACTTTTCAGCGGGGGGCAGGAGGGAGACCCAGTACTTC
CDR3: CASSDFSAGGRRETQYF
size: .
D: TRBD2
J: TRBJ2-5
V: TRBV6-4

DNA: TGCGCCAGCAGCCAGCGGGCCGGTGGTTCACCCCTCCACTTT
CDR3: CASSQRAGGSPLHF
size: .
D: .
J: TRBJ1-6
V: TRBV4-3

DNA: TGCGCCAGCAGCTTCGGACAGGGGACCTATGGCTACACCTTC
CDR3: CASSFGQGTYGYTF
size: .
D: TRBD1
J: TRBJ1-2
V: TRBV5-1

DNA: TGTGCCAGCAGCGTCACCACGGACTTGAACACTGAAGCTTTCTTT
CDR3: CASSVTTDLNTEAFF
size: .
D: .
J: TRBJ1-1
V: TRBV9

DNA: TGTGCCAGCCGTTACCTCTATGGCTACACCTTC
CDR3: CASRYLYGYTF
size: .
D: .
J: TRBJ1-2
V: TRBV6-5

DNA: TGTGCCAGCAGCAGTCGGGTGGAGCGGGAGACAACCTACAATGAGCAGTTCTTC
CDR3: CASSSRVERETTYNEQFF
size: .
D: TRBD2
J: TRBJ2-1
V: TRBV11-2

DNA: TGTGCCAGCAGTAGGGGCTTTGTAGCAAACGAGCAGTACTTC
CDR3: CASSRGFVANEQYF
size: .
D: .
J: TRBJ2-7
V: TRBV28

DNA: TGTGCCAGTATCAGGAGACAGGGAGACACTGAAGCTTTCTTT
CDR3: CASIRRQGDTEAFF
size: .
D: TRBD1
J: TRBJ1-1
V: TRBV19

DNA: TGTGCCAGCAGTGAATGGGAAGCAGGGAGAACCTATGGCTACACCTTC
CDR3: CASSEWEAGRTYGYTF
size: once
D: .
J: TRBJ1-2
V: TRBV25-1

DNA: TGTGCCAGCAGCTTAGATTCAAGGCACTTCAATGAGCAGTTCTTC
CDR3: CASSLDSRHFNEQFF
size: .
D: .
J: TRBJ2-1
V: TRBV11-3

DNA: TGTGCCAGCAGCTTGAGGGGCGCGGGACAGGGACGCTCTGGGGCCAACGTCCTGACTTTC
CDR3: CASSLRGAGQGRSGANVLTF
size: once
D: TRBD1
J: TRBJ2-6
V: TRBV5-5

DNA: TGTGCCAGCAGCTCACCCCCGACAGGGCCTAGTGAGCAGTACTTC
CDR3: CASSSPPTGPSEQYF
size: .
D: TRBD1
J: TRBJ2-7
V: TRBV5-4

DNA: TGTGCCAGCAGCGTGGGACAGGGTAATGGCAATGAGCAGTTCTTC
CDR3: CASSVGQGNGNEQFF
size: .
D: TRBD1
J: TRBJ2-1
V: TRBV14

DNA: TGTGCCAGCAGCTTGGTGGGGGGGGCGTCTTACGAGCAGTACTTC
CDR3: CASSLVGGASYEQYF
size: .
D: .
J: TRBJ2-7
V: TRBV5-6

DNA: TGTGCCAGTAGTAGGCTAGCGGACAATGAGCAGTTCTTC
CDR3: CASSRLADNEQFF
size: once
D: TRBD2
J: TRBJ2-1
V: TRBV19

DNA: TGTGCCAGTAGCCCATTGGGGGACAGGGCCCACGAGCAGTACTTC
CDR3: CASSPLGDRAHEQYF
size: .
D: TRBD1
J: TRBJ2-7
V: TRBV19

DNA: TGTGCCTGGAAGCGGGAAAGGGGGTACGAGCAGTACTTC
CDR3: CAWKRERGYEQYF
size: once
D: .
J: TRBJ2-7
V: TRBV30

DNA: TGTGCCTGGAGCCTAGCTAACTATGGCTACACCTTC
CDR3: CAWSLANYGYTF
size: .
D: .
J: TRBJ1-2
V: TRBV30

DNA: TGTGCCAGCAGCTTGCCAAACAGACACCCGATCTTT
CDR3: CASSLPNRHPIF
size: .
D: .
J: TRBJ1-1
V: TRBV7-9

DNA: TGCGCCAGCAGCTTGGGGGGTAACCAAGAGACCCAGTACTTC
CDR3: CASSLGGNQETQYF
size: .
D: .
J: TRBJ2-5
V: TRBV5-1

DNA: TGTGCCAGCAGTCCAACAGGGGGCAACACCGGGGAGCTGTTTTTT
CDR3: CASSPTGGNTGELFF
size: .
D: TRBD1
J: TRBJ2-2
V: TRBV6-5

DNA: TGTGCCAGCAGTTACGAGGTTTTGGAGCCCCAGCATTTT
CDR3: CASSYEVLEPQHF
size: .
D: .
J: TRBJ1-5
V: TRBV6-6

DNA: TGTGCCAGCAGTTACCGACCCGGAAATCAGCCCCAGCATTTT
CDR3: CASSYRPGNQPQHF
size: .
D: .
J: TRBJ1-5
V: TRBV6-6

DNA: TGTGCCAGCAGCTTAGGGCGGGAGGGCCTCGGCGGGGAGCTGTTTTTT
CDR3: CASSLGREGLGGELFF
size: .
D: TRBD2
J: TRBJ2-2
V: TRBV7-9

DNA: TGTGCCAGCAGCTTGAAGGTAGAGGCAGATACGCAGTATTTT
CDR3: CASSLKVEADTQYF
size: .
D: .
J: TRBJ2-3
V: TRBV5-4

DNA: TGTGCCAGCAGTTTATCGGGACTAGCGTTAGATACGCAGTATTTT
CDR3: CASSLSGLALDTQYF
size: once
D: TRBD2
J: TRBJ2-3
V: TRBV28

DNA: TGTGCCAGCAGGACACTACTTAACACCGGGGAGCTGTTTTTT
CDR3: CASRTLLNTGELFF
size: .
D: .
J: TRBJ2-2
V: TRBV2

DNA: TGTGCTAGCAGCTTAGGACCTACAGATACGCAGTATTTT
CDR3: CASSLGPTDTQYF
size: .
D: .
J: TRBJ2-3
V: TRBV7-7

DNA: TGTGCCAGCAGCGTCCTACTAGCTAGCGAGCAGTACTTC
CDR3: CASSVLLASEQYF
size: .
D: .
J: TRBJ2-7
V: TRBV9

DNA: TGTGCCAGCAGCTTAGGTCTAGTCACAGATACGCAGTATTTT
CDR3: CASSLGLVTDTQYF
size: once
D: .
J: TRBJ2-3
V: TRBV7-9